A single sample is the source of the 8 T cell receptor beta chains below, sequenced in a study of blood T cell repertoires in COVID-19. Method: immunoSEQ multiplex PCR; TCRdb's copy keeps in-frame clones and lacks some. The data hold 35,000 to 55,000 clones, with about 85% observed a single time. Source material: peripheral blood. Receptor source: a woman in her seventies in a cohort sampled during active COVID-19.

The chain combines TRBV10-3 with TRBJ1-3; D is ambiguous. Looked up from germline, CDR1 is ENHRY and CDR2 is SYGVKD. The CDR3 covers 14 residues. The V end was cut by 4 bases, the J end by 2 bases, with 9 bases between. The CDR3 DNA sequence: TGTGCCATCAGTGGCGACGGGACTGGAAACACCATATATTTT. Translated, it gives CAISGDGTGNTIYF.

This clone was detected once. The chain carries TRBV5-6 and TRBJ2-1; 7 bases fit TRBD1. CDR1 is SGHDT and CDR2 is YYEEEE in the germline V gene. The V gene end was trimmed by 5 bases and the J gene end by 5 bases; junction bases not matched to a gene: 4. CDR3 length equals 13 residues. The CDR3 bases are TGTGCCAGCAGGAGACAGGGTAACAATGAGCAGTTCTTC. The encoded protein is CASRRQGNNEQFF.

V is TRBV7-8 and J is TRBJ1-6; 9 bases map to TRBD1. The CDR3 is 15 amino acids. Trimming took 0 bases from V and 8 from J; bases not matched to a gene: 2. Germline V lookup: CDR1 SGHVS, CDR2 FQNEAQ. CDR3 protein: CASSLAGTGYSPLHF. CDR3 in DNA: TGTGCCAGCAGCTTAGCGGGGACAGGGTATTCACCCCTCCACTTT.

The chain carries TRBV4-1 and TRBJ1-1, with D tentatively TRBD1 (6 bases). Per germline, CDR1 MGHRA and CDR2 YSYEKL. This CDR3 is built from 15 residues. The germline V and J ends were trimmed by 0 bases and 3 bases, with 11 bases remaining between them. CDR3 sequence (DNA): TGCGCCAGCAGCCAAGACAGGGGATCGCACACTGAAGCTTTCTTT. As protein: CASSQDRGSHTEAFF.

The chain has TRBV9 and TRBJ1-6; 7 bases line up with TRBD1. Germline V gene lookup returns CDR1 SGDLS and CDR2 YYNGEE. Germline trimming cut 0 bases from V and 10 bases from J; bases unmatched to any gene: 4. The CDR3 loop spans 14 amino acids. In nucleotides, the CDR3 is TGTGCCAGCAGCGTAGATCAGGGGGACTCACCCCTCCACTTT. Translation gives CASSVDQGDSPLHF.

The chain employs TRBV27 and TRBJ2-2; tentative D call: TRBD2 (5 bases). Trimming left V 8 bases short and J 4 bases short, with 8 bases between. The CDR3 sequence is 12 residues long. The germline gives CDR1 MNHEY, CDR2 SMNVEV (reference sequence). CDR3 sequence: CASLRGTGELFF. CDR3 coding DNA: TGTGCCAGCTTACGGGGCACCGGGGAGCTGTTTTTT.

This clone occurred once. V and J are TRBV11-2 and TRBJ1-1; possibly TRBD1 for D (5 bases). Trimming cost V 1 base and J 3 bases, with 15 bases left between them. This CDR3 comprises 16 residues. The germline V gene has CDR1 SGHAT and CDR2 FQNNGV. The CDR3 sequence is CASSLGAGWMDTEAFF. In DNA form, the CDR3 reads TGTGCCAGCAGCTTAGGGGCAGGGTGGATGGACACTGAAGCTTTCTTT.

The V and J genes are TRBV6-5 and TRBJ2-5, with 7 bases lining up with TRBD1. V dropped 2 bases and J dropped 5; count of bases not matched to a gene: 2. This CDR3 is 13 amino acids long. The V gene's germline CDR1 is MNHEY and CDR2 SVGAGI. The DNA for the CDR3 is TGTGCCAGCAGTTACAGGGGGCGGGAGACCCAGTACTTC. This gives the protein CASSYRGRETQYF.